A single sample gave rise to the 20 T cell receptor beta chains below, sequenced in a study of T-cell memory formation after mild COVID-19. A single record per CDR3 protein comes from TCRdb applying MiXCR to the 5' RACE reads. This table has about 310,000 distinct CDR3 sequences, approximately 16% appearing once. Sample: PBMCs or a T cell subset sorted from them (not recorded which). Receptor source: a man aged 18-30 years who had mild COVID-19 (a few samples of this study predate the infection). Cell type and time point are not known.

At least ten counts were recorded for this clonotype. V gene TRBV7-6 combines with J gene TRBJ2-1; 9 bases fit TRBD2. The germline CDR1 and CDR2 sequences are SGHVS and FNYEAQ. The CDR3 is made up of 17 amino acids. The ends lost 4 bases at V and 0 bases at J; junction bases unmatched: 7. This CDR3 reads CASSSLGRGGSYNEQFF. In DNA form, the CDR3 reads TGTGCCAGCAGCTCATTGGGGCGGGGGGGCTCCTACAATGAGCAGTTCTTC.

V gene TRBV5-1 combines with J gene TRBJ1-6; maybe TRBD1 (6 bases). Germline V CDR1 and CDR2: SGHRS, YFSETQ. The V gene lost 1 base and the J gene lost 7 bases, with 9 bases spanning the gap. The CDR3 has 14 amino acids. In nucleotides, the CDR3 is TGCGCCAGCAGCTTGCAGGGGTCGAATTCACCCCTCCACTTT. It codes for CASSLQGSNSPLHF.

J is TRBJ2-2 and V is TRBV18, with D possibly TRBD2 on 6 matching bases. Trimming stripped 3 bases from V and 10 bases from J, with 15 bases between. CDR1 KGHSH and CDR2 LQKENI come from the germline V gene. The CDR3 sequence is 14 residues long. CDR3 DNA sequence: TGTGCCAGCTCACCTTTGGCTAGCGTCGAGGAGCTGTTTTTT. Protein sequence: CASSPLASVEELFF.

This clonotype was recorded a few times. The chain uses TRBV4-1 and TRBJ1-5, with D tentatively TRBD1 (5 bases). This CDR3 has 15 amino acids. Germline CDR1 reads MGHRA; CDR2 reads YSYEKL. Trimming cost V 4 bases and J 4 bases, with 14 bases left between them. The CDR3 loop reads CASSPGWGLNQPQHF. As DNA, the CDR3 is TGCGCCAGCAGCCCCGGTTGGGGCCTAAATCAGCCCCAGCATTTT.

This clonotype came up many times. The chain uses TRBV20-1 and TRBJ2-2; a possible D gene is TRBD1 (6 bases). Germline V gene data show CDR1 as DFQATT and CDR2 as SNEGSKA (reference sequence). V was clipped by 5 bases and J by 8 bases, with 12 bases between them. The CDR3 runs to 12 residues. The CDR3 DNA is TGCAGTGCTCCCAGGGGATCGGGGGAGCTGTTTTTT. Residues: CSAPRGSGELFF.

This clonotype was picked up a small number of times. The chain recombines TRBV6-6 with TRBJ1-1; tentatively, D is TRBD1 (5 bases). The CDR3 has 14 amino acids. V lost 4 bases and J lost 2, with 11 bases in between. Per germline, CDR1 MNHNY and CDR2 SVGAGI (reference sequence). As DNA, the CDR3 is TGTGCCAGCAGTTCGGGGGGTGCTAACACTGAAGCTTTCTTT. Encoded protein: CASSSGGANTEAFF.

There are many counts of this clonotype. V usage is TRBV11-2 and J usage is TRBJ2-3; D remains ambiguous. The germline CDR1 and CDR2 sequences are SGHAT and FQNNGV. This CDR3 spans 13 amino acids. V dropped 1 base and J dropped 4 bases, with 6 bases sitting between them. This CDR3 is CASSLGAPDTQYF. CDR3 DNA: TGTGCCAGCAGCTTAGGGGCCCCAGATACGCAGTATTTT.

This clonotype was detected ten times or more. J is TRBJ1-2 and V is TRBV5-1, with a weak D call TRBD1 (6 bases). With 4 bases removed from V and 5 bases from J, the gap between germline ends came to 15 bases. In germline, CDR1 is SGHRS, CDR2 YFSETQ. The CDR3 is 14 residues long. CDR3 sequence (DNA): TGCGCCAGCAGCGCCTTGGACAGCTCATATGGCTACACCTTC. It specifies CASSALDSSYGYTF.

The CDR3 spells CASSESGWRNTEAFF. The CDR3 DNA reads TGTGCCAGCAGTGAATCGGGGTGGCGGAACACTGAAGCTTTCTTT. The rearrangement uses TRBV6-1 and TRBJ1-1, with D hard to call. CDR1 and CDR2 from the germline V gene are MNHNS and SASEGT. The CDR3 consists of 15 residues. The V and J ends lost 2 bases and 1 base respectively, with 11 bases between them.

This clonotype has ten or more counts. V is TRBV5-5 and J is TRBJ2-7; D call uncertain. In germline, CDR1 is SGHKS, CDR2 YYEKEE (reference sequence). Trimming took 0 bases from V and 3 from J, leaving 7 bases between them. The CDR3 spans 13 residues. The chain's CDR3 is CASSLEDDYEQYV. CDR3 nucleotide sequence: TGTGCCAGCAGCTTGGAAGACGACTACGAGCAGTACGTC.

The chain uses TRBV20-1 and TRBJ1-5; TRBD1 matches at 9 bases. Per germline, CDR1 DFQATT and CDR2 SNEGSKA (reference sequence). J lost 6 bases, V lost 0 bases, and 6 bases had no gene match. The CDR3 has 15 residues. The CDR3 loop reads CSAREPGQGLQPQHF. In nucleotides, the CDR3 is TGCAGTGCTAGAGAACCGGGACAGGGTCTTCAGCCCCAGCATTTT.

This clonotype has just a few counts. The rearrangement links TRBV6-6 to TRBJ1-2; 9 bases align to TRBD1. With V trimmed by 5 bases and J by 8 bases, 3 bases remained unmatched. There are 12 residues in the CDR3. Germline CDR1 MNHNY, CDR2 SVGAGI (reference sequence). CDR3 residues: CASSRTGVGYTF. CDR3 nucleotide sequence: TGTGCCAGCAGTAGGACAGGGGTAGGCTACACCTTC.

This chain connects TRBV2 to TRBJ1-5, with D possibly matching TRBD1 (6 bases). CDR1 and CDR2 (germline): SNHLY, FYNNEI. The CDR3 runs to 12 residues. V was shortened by 7 bases and J by 7 bases, with 11 bases between the two germline ends. This chain's CDR3 is CASKQGYQPQHF. In DNA, the CDR3 is TGTGCCAGCAAACAGGGTTACCAGCCCCAGCATTTT.

This clonotype was recorded many times. V and J are TRBV28 and TRBJ1-5; D not certain. The CDR3 has 12 residues. CDR1 is MDHEN and CDR2 is SYDVKM in the germline V gene. V lost 6 bases and J lost 6, with 9 bases in between. The CDR3 DNA follows: TGTGCCAGCAGCTCCTCAGGTCAGCCCCAGCATTTT. Translated, it gives CASSSSGQPQHF.

This clonotype turned up a few times. The chain couples TRBV3-1 to TRBJ2-1; 15 positions match TRBD2. The CDR3 is made up of 17 amino acids. The trim removed 4 bases at V and 9 bases at J, leaving 10 bases unmatched. CDR1 LGHDT and CDR2 YNNKEL come from the germline V gene (reference sequence). The CDR3 is CASSPGLAGGQVGEQFF. In nucleotides, the CDR3 is TGTGCCAGCAGCCCCGGACTAGCGGGGGGGCAGGTTGGTGAGCAGTTCTTC.

This clonotype was detected many times. The V call is TRBV27, the J call TRBJ2-1; D gene uncertain. Trimming removed 1 base from V and 0 bases from J, with 1 base in between. Germline assignment: CDR1 MNHEY and CDR2 SMNVEV (reference sequence). The CDR3 consists of 13 residues. CDR3 bases: TGTGCCAGCAGTTTATTCTCCTACAATGAGCAGTTCTTC. Protein: CASSLFSYNEQFF.

In its sample, this clonotype was seen a few times. J is TRBJ2-2 and V is TRBV4-2, with unresolved D. The CDR3 covers 15 residues. Germline V gives CDR1 LGHNA, CDR2 YNFKEQ. Between the trimmed V and J ends, which lost 2 bases and 0 bases, there was a span of 7 bases. CDR3 nucleotides: TGTGCCAGCAGCCAACGCGCGTCGAACACCGGGGAGCTGTTTTTT. The encoded protein is CASSQRASNTGELFF.

This clonotype was seen a handful of times. The J gene is TRBJ1-1, the V gene TRBV6-2 or TRBV6-3; 8 bases line up with TRBD1. The germline CDR1 and CDR2 sequences are MNHEY and SVGEGT. Trimming at V came to 9 bases and at J to 9 bases, leaving 15 bases not matched to a gene. This CDR3 spans 14 amino acids. CDR3 in amino acids: CASDFGQGNWKAFF. The CDR3 nucleotides read TGTGCCAGTGACTTCGGACAGGGAAACTGGAAAGCTTTCTTT.

The chain carries TRBV28 and TRBJ2-3; the match to TRBD2 covers 9 bases. Losses at the gene ends were 2 bases for V and 2 bases for J; bases not matched to a gene: 2. Germline lookup yields CDR1 MDHEN and CDR2 SYDVKM. The CDR3 totals 15 residues. For the CDR3, the DNA is TGTGCCAGCAGTTTAGCTAGCGGGGTCACAGATACGCAGTATTTT. Its protein is CASSLASGVTDTQYF.

This clonotype was counted between two and nine times. The CDR3 DNA is TGTGCCAGCAGCTTTTTAGGGACAGGGGAGAGAAAACTGTTTTTT. Encoded protein: CASSFLGTGERKLFF. The chain couples TRBV7-2 to TRBJ1-4, with 10 bases lining up with TRBD1. Germline values: CDR1 SGHTA, CDR2 FQGNSA. V lost 3 bases to trimming and J lost 10 bases; unmatched junction nucleotides: 8. There are 15 residues in the CDR3.